What follows describes a single TCR beta chain. This sample is drawn from a study of OX40 agonist ivuxolimab in advanced cancers. The wider study: The patients received ivuxolimab by intravenous route every 2 weeks at 0.01 to 10 mg/kg.

Using immunoSEQ multiplex PCR, the repertoire was profiled, and TCRdb retains in-frame clones only, with some absent. There are under 90,000 clones in the sample; 85% to 95% occur only once, and roughly an eighth lies in the top ten. This CDR3 has 15 residues. CDR1 SGHKS and CDR2 YYEKEE come from the germline V gene (reference sequence). Losses at the gene ends were 1 base for V and 3 bases for J; bases not matched to a gene: 4. The chain recombines TRBV5-5 with TRBJ1-3; 7 bases are a match to TRBD1. The source was CD4+ or CD8+ T cells sorted from blood, collected in a trial of the OX40 agonist ivuxolimab. This TCR was recovered from an adult with an advanced solid tumor such as melanoma, head and neck, liver or kidney cancer. For the CDR3, the DNA is TGTGCCAGCAGCTTGAATCCAGGGGGTGGAAACACCATATATTTT. The encoded protein is CASSLNPGGGNTIYF.